The present T cell receptor (beta chain) was sequenced within a study of Ad26.COV2.S vaccination and SARS-CoV-2 variants. Overall study: The authors gave Ad26.COV2.S intramuscularly, either once or twice 56 days apart.

This clone was detected once. Noted treatment: 19 received Ad26.COV2.S at low or high dose, single or two shots; several received placebo; per-sample allocation not given. Each sample was drawn 63 days after the first injection (of vaccine or placebo). TCRdb keeps only in-frame clones here, not all; method: immunoSEQ multiplex PCR. The sample contains about 410,000 clones, around 89% of which appear only once. CDR3 size: 13 residues. V shed 4 bases, J shed 7 bases, and the junction held 3 bases outside the gene matches. Germline V gene sequence: CDR1 SGHRS, CDR2 YFSETQ. The genes are TRBV5-1 and TRBJ2-7, with TRBD2 matching 12 bases. Sequenced material: peripheral blood, taken in a trial of Ad26.COV2.S vaccine versus placebo. The source is a person between 18 and 65 years old who received the Ad26.COV2.S COVID-19 vaccine or a placebo. CDR3 DNA: TGCGCCAGCAGCCAGGGACTAGCGGGTGAGCAGTACTTC. Amino acids: CASSQGLAGEQYF. The full variable domain, in which reference TRBV5-1 and TRBJ2-7 provide the parts outside the CDR3, is KAGVTQTPRYLIKTRGQQVTLSCSPISGHRSVSWYQQTPGQGLQFLFEYFSETQRNKGNFPGRFSGRQFSNSRSEMNVSTLELGDSALYLCASSQGLAGEQYFGPGTRLTVT.